The 25 T cell receptor beta chains below were found in one sample sequenced in a study of Tregs in tolerant kidney transplant recipients. Profiled with immunoSEQ multiplex PCR; TCRdb holds only in-frame clones, not every one. This sample contains tens of thousands of clones. This specimen consisted of CD4+ T cells from blood, obtained before the transplant. These receptors were collected from a human donor who received a combined kidney and bone marrow transplant.

A remark on this clone: The CDR3 end falls 3 residues outside the read, so it is completed with the germline J gene. This sequence joins TRBV7-6 and TRBJ2-1; 12 positions agree with TRBD2. Germline V gene sequence: CDR1 SGHVS, CDR2 FNYEAQ. This CDR3 is built from 16 residues. Trimming took 5 bases from V and 5 from J; bases not matched to a gene: 7. Partial CDR3 DNA: TGTGCCAGCAGCGCCGGACTAGCGGGGTCCCACAATGAG. Translating it yields CASSAGLAGSHNE. The CDR3 reads in full as CASSAGLAGSHNEQFF.

On this clone itself: The missing CDR3 end, 3 residues past where the read stops, is filled in from the germline J gene. V gene TRBV19 combines with J gene TRBJ1-2; D may be TRBD1 (6 bases). The CDR3 is 17 amino acids. Germline V lookup: CDR1 LNHDA, CDR2 SQIVND (reference sequence). Deletions cut 7 bases from V and 4 bases from J, with 25 bases between. Incomplete CDR3 DNA: TGTGCCAGTACCCCAGAAGGACAGCCCAAGAACTTCTATGGC. Its translation is CASTPEGQPKNFYG. The whole CDR3 is CASTPEGQPKNFYGYTF.

As regards this clone: The read ends 3 residues shy of where the CDR3 ends; the end is completed using the germline J gene. The chain combines TRBV20-1 with TRBJ1-5; 7 bases fit TRBD1. Germline lookup yields CDR1 DFQATT and CDR2 SNEGSKA (reference sequence). The J segment lost 0 bases and the V segment lost 4 bases, leaving 3 bases of the junction unmatched. The CDR3 loop spans 14 amino acids. The sequenced CDR3 bases are TGCAGTGCTATCAGGGGGAATAGCAATCAGCCC. Amino acid sequence: CSAIRGNSNQP. In full, the CDR3 reads CSAIRGNSNQPQHF.

A remark on this clone: The read comes to an end 3 residues before the CDR3 does, leaving the germline J gene to fill in the end. The gene calls are TRBV5-1 and TRBJ1-2, with D maybe TRBD1 (5 bases). V lost 0 bases to trimming and J lost 5 bases, with 5 bases between them. This CDR3 spans 12 amino acids. Germline CDR1 SGHRS, CDR2 YFSETQ. CDR3 sequence reads: CASSLGQYGYTF. Partial CDR3 DNA: TGCGCCAGCAGCTTGGGACAGTATGGC. Supplemented by reference TRBV5-1 and TRBJ1-2, the full variable domain reads KAGVTQTPRYLIKTRGQQVTLSCSPISGHRSVSWYQQTPGQGLQFLFEYFSETQRNKGNFPGRFSGRQFSNSRSEMNVSTLELGDSALYLCASSLGQYGYTFGSGTRLTVV.

As to this clone: The observed sequence ends 3 residues before the CDR3 terminus, with the missing tail filled in from the germline J gene. This rearrangement joins TRBV7-2 to TRBJ2-7, with TRBD1 as a possible D gene (5 bases). Trimming took off 1 base at V and 3 bases at J, with 13 bases between the two ends. Per the germline V gene, CDR1 is SGHTA and CDR2 is FQGNSA. CDR3 size: 15 residues. CDR3: CASSLGGRALYEQYF. The part of the CDR3 DNA that was read is TGTGCCAGCAGCTTAGGGGGCAGGGCCCTCTACGAG. The full variable domain, in which reference TRBV7-2 and TRBJ2-7 provide the parts outside the CDR3, is GAGVSQSPSNKVTEKGKDVELRCDPISGHTALYWYRQSLGQGLEFLIYFQGNSAPDKSGLPSDRFSAERTGGSVSTLTIQRTQQEDSAVYLCASSLGGRALYEQYFGPGTRLTVT.

With respect to this clone: The read gets to within 3 residues of the CDR3 end, and the germline J gene fills in the rest. The chain recombines TRBV5-6 with TRBJ2-5; D unresolved. V was cut by 1 base and J by 5 bases, with 6 bases left in between. Germline V lookup: CDR1 SGHDT, CDR2 YYEEEE. The CDR3 is made up of 12 amino acids. The CDR3 bases that were read are TGTGCCAGCAGCTTGAACTGGGAGACC. It codes for CASSLNWET. The full CDR3 protein reads CASSLNWETQYF.

Of note for this clone: The read comes to an end 3 residues before the CDR3 does, leaving the germline J gene to fill in the end. This rearrangement joins TRBV18 to TRBJ2-2, with D possibly matching TRBD1 (5 bases). V lost 8 bases to trimming and J lost 4 bases, with 17 bases between them. CDR1 KGHSH and CDR2 LQKENI come from the germline V gene. This CDR3 region has 15 residues. The CDR3 is CASPPGSIRTGELFF. Partial CDR3 DNA: TGTGCCAGCCCCCCAGGGTCAATACGCACCGGGGAG.

About this clone: The read finishes 3 residues shy of the CDR3 end, and the germline J gene is used to complete it. The rearrangement uses TRBV19 and TRBJ2-1, with D maybe TRBD2 (7 bases). The CDR3 sequence is 16 residues long. Germline-derived CDR1 and CDR2 are LNHDA and SQIVND (reference sequence). V was cut by 2 bases and J by 4 bases, with 15 bases left in between. Incomplete CDR3 DNA: TGTGCCAGTAGTATAAGGGGGTCGGGGGGATACAATGAG. Its translation: CASSIRGSGGYNE. The entire CDR3 is CASSIRGSGGYNEQFF.

About this clone itself: The sequence runs out 3 residues before the end of the CDR3; the remainder is reconstructed from the germline J gene. The chain couples TRBV6-2 or TRBV6-3 to TRBJ1-2; 7 nucleotides line up with TRBD1. The junction had 8 bases not matched to a gene; V was cut back by 6 bases and J by 4 bases. The CDR3 loop spans 14 amino acids. The germline gives CDR1 MNHEY, CDR2 SVGEGT. The CDR3 sequence is CASRRDREGYGYTF. CDR3 bases read: TGTGCCAGCAGAAGAGACAGGGAGGGCTATGGC.

As to this clone: Read sequence stops 3 residues before the CDR3 end, and the germline J gene provides the missing end. The chain couples TRBV11-2 to TRBJ1-5, with a possible D match to TRBD1 (5 bases). V was pared by 1 base and J by 5 bases, with 6 bases between. CDR1 SGHAT and CDR2 FQNNGV come from the germline V gene. The CDR3 covers 13 residues. The CDR3 bases that were read are TGTGCCAGCAGCTTAGGCAGGGATCAGCCC. It codes for CASSLGRDQP. The full CDR3 sequence reads CASSLGRDQPQHF.

CDR3 DNA, as far as it was read: TGCAGTGCTAACCGGGACAAAGGGGAAAAA. It encodes CSANRDKGEK. Given in full, the CDR3 is CSANRDKGEKLFF. V gene TRBV20-1 combines with J gene TRBJ1-4; a weak D match, TRBD1 (6 bases). The read gets to within 3 residues of the CDR3 end, and the germline J gene fills in the rest. This CDR3 has 13 amino acids. The germline V gene has CDR1 DFQATT and CDR2 SNEGSKA (reference sequence). V shed 4 bases and J shed 8 bases, with 14 bases lying between them.

As to this clone: The read falls 3 residues short of the CDR3 end, and the missing part is taken from the germline J gene. The chain is built from TRBV19 and TRBJ2-1, with 15 bases lining up with TRBD2. CDR3 length: 16 residues. Germline loops: CDR1 LNHDA, CDR2 SQIVND (reference sequence). V trimming: 9 bases; J trimming: 7 bases; junction bases outside the gene matches: 10. The sequenced CDR3 bases are TGTGCCAGCTCAAGGACTAGCGGGAGGGTATTAAATGAG. It is translated as CASSRTSGRVLNE. The whole CDR3 sequence is CASSRTSGRVLNEQFF.

Concerning this clone: The observed sequence ends 3 residues before the CDR3 terminus, with the missing tail filled in from the germline J gene. This rearrangement joins TRBV6-1 to TRBJ2-3, with D perhaps matching TRBD2 (6 bases). CDR1 is MNHNS and CDR2 is SASEGT in the germline V gene. This CDR3 has 14 residues. V shed 2 bases and J shed 5 bases, with 11 bases lying between them. The DNA read from the CDR3 is TGTGCCAGCAGTGAAATCTCCGGGGGAGATACG. Its protein is CASSEISGGDT. The CDR3 as a whole reads CASSEISGGDTQYF.

About this clone: The read comes to an end 3 residues before the CDR3 does, leaving the germline J gene to fill in the end. V usage is TRBV7-6 and J usage is TRBJ2-7; 7 bases agree with TRBD2. The CDR3 contains 13 residues. Unmatched junction bases numbered 2, after V lost 4 bases and J lost 2 bases. Looked up from germline, CDR1 is SGHVS and CDR2 is FNYEAQ. The CDR3: CASSSGRAYEQYF. CDR3 bases read: TGTGCCAGCAGCTCGGGGAGGGCCTACGAG.

To note about this clone: The CDR3 goes on 3 residues after the read ends, and that part is filled in from the germline J gene. J is TRBJ1-1 and V is TRBV6-1; the D is unclear. In germline, CDR1 is MNHNS, CDR2 SASEGT. V was trimmed by 2 bases and J by 2 bases, leaving 9 bases between them. The CDR3 extends over 14 amino acids. Incomplete CDR3 DNA: TGTGCCAGCAGTGAACAGGAACTCAACACTGAA. It encodes CASSEQELNTE. The CDR3 in its entirety is CASSEQELNTEAFF.

The CDR3 loop is CAWGDRASPYGYTF. The CDR3 bases that were read are TGTGCCTGGGGCGACAGGGCCTCCCCTTATGGC. The V and J genes are TRBV30 and TRBJ1-2; TRBD1 aligns across 7 bases. With the read ending 3 residues before the CDR3 end, the germline J gene is used to fill in that end. This CDR3 spans 14 amino acids. Germline trimming cut 5 bases from V and 5 bases from J; bases unmatched to any gene: 11. CDR1 is GTSNPN, CDR2 SVGIG, per germline (reference sequence).

Of note for this clone: The read finishes 3 residues shy of the CDR3 end, and the germline J gene is used to complete it. The gene calls are TRBV5-4 and TRBJ2-5; 10 positions match TRBD2. The CDR3 runs to 15 residues. V was clipped by 4 bases and J by 0 bases; unmatched bases: 3. Germline V gene sequence: CDR1 SGHNT, CDR2 YYREEE (reference sequence). The CDR3 is CASSTGLADQETQYF. CDR3 bases read: TGTGCCAGCAGCACCGGACTAGCGGACCAAGAGACC.

As concerns this clone: The CDR3 is cut off 3 residues early in the read; its end comes from the germline J gene. The chain recombines TRBV2 with TRBJ2-4; 10 bases are shared with TRBD2. V was pared by 6 bases and J by 8 bases, with 10 bases of the junction left unmatched. Germline CDR1 SNHLY, CDR2 FYNNEI. The CDR3 runs to 15 residues. CDR3 sequence: CASSAEREGRDIQYF. The sequenced CDR3 bases are TGTGCCAGCAGCGCCGAGCGGGAGGGTAGGGACATT.

About this clone itself: The CDR3 is cut off 3 residues early in the read; its end comes from the germline J gene. The chain is built from TRBV7-8 and TRBJ1-5; D is possibly TRBD1 (6 bases). V gave up 0 bases and J gave up 4 bases, with 10 bases separating them. CDR3 size: 15 residues. Germline V gives CDR1 SGHVS, CDR2 FQNEAQ. CDR3 region: CASSLAGRGNQPQHF. The CDR3 bases that were read are TGTGCCAGCAGCTTAGCGGGCAGGGGAAATCAGCCC.

Details on this clone: The read stops 3 residues short of the end of the CDR3; the missing end is completed from the germline J gene. The chain couples TRBV20-1 to TRBJ1-4, with D possibly being TRBD1 (5 bases). Trimming removed 2 bases at V and 4 bases at J, with 11 bases between. The CDR3 is 14 residues long. Germline CDR1 is DFQATT and CDR2 is SNEGSKA (reference sequence). The CDR3 protein is CSARFQGINEKLFF. The covered CDR3 bases are TGCAGTGCTAGATTTCAGGGCATTAATGAAAAA.

The part of the CDR3 DNA that was read is TGTGCCAGCAGTGAATTTGGACTAGCCGGTGGGGAG. Protein: CASSEFGLAGGE. The entire CDR3 reads CASSEFGLAGGELFF. V usage is TRBV2 and J usage is TRBJ2-2; TRBD2 agrees at 8 bases. The CDR3 end falls 3 residues outside the read, so it is completed with the germline J gene. The trim removed 2 bases at V and 8 bases at J, leaving 7 bases unmatched. The CDR3 consists of 15 residues. CDR1 and CDR2 from the germline V gene are SNHLY and FYNNEI.

As for this clone: Read coverage stops 3 residues before the CDR3 terminus; the germline J gene supplies the remainder. The rearrangement joins TRBV7-9 to TRBJ1-1, with D uncertain. Germline values: CDR1 SEHNR, CDR2 FQNEAQ (reference sequence). The CDR3 loop spans 13 amino acids. Trimming took off 5 bases at V and 1 base at J, with 8 bases between the two ends. The CDR3 DNA, read in part, is TGTGCCAGCAGCCCCCCCAGGAACACTGAA. Translation: CASSPPRNTE. The whole CDR3 sequence is CASSPPRNTEAFF.

Concerning this clone: The read falls 3 residues short of the CDR3 end, and the missing part is taken from the germline J gene. The J gene is TRBJ2-3, the V gene TRBV19, with TRBD2 matching over 7 bases. Germline assignment: CDR1 LNHDA and CDR2 SQIVND (reference sequence). V lost 6 bases and J lost 0; bases outside the gene matches: 6. CDR3 size: 15 residues. Partial CDR3 DNA: TGTGCCAGTAGGGAAGCGGGGCGTAGCACAGATACG. This sequence encodes CASREAGRSTDT. The full CDR3 reads CASREAGRSTDTQYF.

Comment on this clone: The read ends 3 residues early relative to the CDR3; the germline J gene fills the gap. V is TRBV6-2 or TRBV6-3 and J is TRBJ1-2; 7 nucleotides line up with TRBD1. The germline gives CDR1 MNHEY, CDR2 SVGEGT. Trimming cost V 4 bases and J 7 bases; bases outside gene matches: 18. This CDR3 has 17 amino acids. The sequenced CDR3 bases are TGTGCCAGCAGTTCCCGGAAAACGCGACAGGGAGTAGGTGGC. Protein: CASSSRKTRQGVGG. The whole CDR3 reads CASSSRKTRQGVGGYTF.

CDR3 bases read: TGTGCCATCAGTGATGCTCCGACAGCCTCCTACGAG. Residues: CAISDAPTASYE. The whole CDR3 reads CAISDAPTASYEQYF. V gene TRBV10-3 combines with J gene TRBJ2-7; D may be TRBD1 (5 bases). The missing CDR3 end, 3 residues past where the read stops, is filled in from the germline J gene. Germline loops: CDR1 ENHRY, CDR2 SYGVKD. The CDR3 sequence is 15 residues long. Trimming shortened V by 3 bases and J by 0 bases, and 12 bases separated the two germline ends.